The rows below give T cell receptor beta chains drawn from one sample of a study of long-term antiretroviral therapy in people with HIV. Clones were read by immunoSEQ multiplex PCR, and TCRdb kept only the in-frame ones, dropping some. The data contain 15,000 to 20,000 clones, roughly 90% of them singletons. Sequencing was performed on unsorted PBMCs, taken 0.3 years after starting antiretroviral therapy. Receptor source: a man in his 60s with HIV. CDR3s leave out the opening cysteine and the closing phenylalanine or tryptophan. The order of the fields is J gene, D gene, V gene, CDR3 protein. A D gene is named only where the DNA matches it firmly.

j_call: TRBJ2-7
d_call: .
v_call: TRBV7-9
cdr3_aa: AVGDPYEQY

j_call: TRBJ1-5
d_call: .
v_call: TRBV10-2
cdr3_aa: ASSESSGAGEPQH

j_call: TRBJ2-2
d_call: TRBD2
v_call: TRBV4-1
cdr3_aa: ASSQDGRGAYSRELF

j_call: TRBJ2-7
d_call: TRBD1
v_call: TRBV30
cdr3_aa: AWSTGGTSYEQY

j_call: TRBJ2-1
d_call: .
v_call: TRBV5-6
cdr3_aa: ASSFGLKDEQF

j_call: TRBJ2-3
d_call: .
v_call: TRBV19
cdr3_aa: ASSIALGGTQY

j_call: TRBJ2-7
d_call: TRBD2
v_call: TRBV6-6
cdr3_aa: ASRGLAGGPGYEQY

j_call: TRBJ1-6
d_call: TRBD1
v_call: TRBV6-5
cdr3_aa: ASSYGQGAPPLH

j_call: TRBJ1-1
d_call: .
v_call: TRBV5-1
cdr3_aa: ASSLGPAGDTEAF

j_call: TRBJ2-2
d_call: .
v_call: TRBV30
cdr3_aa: AWSFRTGHTGELF

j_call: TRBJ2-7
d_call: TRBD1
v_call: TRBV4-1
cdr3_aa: ASSRRDRPPGEQY

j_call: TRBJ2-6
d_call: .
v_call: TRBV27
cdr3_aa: ASSLGGGANVLT

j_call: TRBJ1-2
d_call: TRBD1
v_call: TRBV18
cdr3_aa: ASSPDRIYGYT

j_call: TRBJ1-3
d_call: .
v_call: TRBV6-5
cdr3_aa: ASSYASYSGNTIY

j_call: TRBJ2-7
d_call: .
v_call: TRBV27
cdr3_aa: ASSPSGTASVEQY

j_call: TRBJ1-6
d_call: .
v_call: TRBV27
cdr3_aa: ASSLGPISGDNSPLH

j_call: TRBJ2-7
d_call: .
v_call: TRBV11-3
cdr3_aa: ASSLARGRVGGYEQY

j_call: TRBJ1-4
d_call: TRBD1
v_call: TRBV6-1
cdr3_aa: ASSDRGNEKLF

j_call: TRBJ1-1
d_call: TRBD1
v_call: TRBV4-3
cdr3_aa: ASSPGQAPGTEAF

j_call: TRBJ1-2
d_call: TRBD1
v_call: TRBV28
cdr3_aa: ASSLLVQGAGGYT

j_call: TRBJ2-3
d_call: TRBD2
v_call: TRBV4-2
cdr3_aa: ASSQEVEVAGGDTQY

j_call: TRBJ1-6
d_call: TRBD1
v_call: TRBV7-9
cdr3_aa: ASSLGQSSYNSPLH

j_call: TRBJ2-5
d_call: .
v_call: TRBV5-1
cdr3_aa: ASSTPEGSQETQY

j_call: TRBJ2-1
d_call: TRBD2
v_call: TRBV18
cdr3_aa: ASSLNPGLASYNEQF

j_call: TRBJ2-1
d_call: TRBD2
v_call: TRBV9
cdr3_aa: ASSVAPGTSGINEQF

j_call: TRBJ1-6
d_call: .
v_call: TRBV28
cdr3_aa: ASSTDSNYNSPLH

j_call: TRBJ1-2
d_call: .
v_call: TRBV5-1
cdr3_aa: ASSLDPGNYGYT

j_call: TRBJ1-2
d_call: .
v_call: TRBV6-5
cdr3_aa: ASSSQGWSYGYT

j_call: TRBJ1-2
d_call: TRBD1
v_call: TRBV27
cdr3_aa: ASSPGTGGTNYGYT

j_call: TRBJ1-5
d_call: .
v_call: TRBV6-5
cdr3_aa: TTAFNSNQPQH

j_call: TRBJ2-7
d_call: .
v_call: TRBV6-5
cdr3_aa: ASSYEVGHSYEQY

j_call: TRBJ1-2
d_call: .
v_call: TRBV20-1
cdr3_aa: SASIDYGYT

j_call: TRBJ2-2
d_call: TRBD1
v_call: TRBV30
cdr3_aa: AWSWQGAGELF

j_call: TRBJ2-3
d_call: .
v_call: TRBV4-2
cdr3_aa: ASSQGHEDTQY

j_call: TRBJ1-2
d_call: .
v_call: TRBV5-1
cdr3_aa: ASSLGFRVAETNYGYT

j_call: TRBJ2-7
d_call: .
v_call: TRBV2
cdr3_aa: ASTKGGLYPYEQY

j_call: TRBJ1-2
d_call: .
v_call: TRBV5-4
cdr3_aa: ASSFDWSGLEYGYT

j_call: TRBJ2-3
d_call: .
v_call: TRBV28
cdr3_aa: ASSFIDTQY

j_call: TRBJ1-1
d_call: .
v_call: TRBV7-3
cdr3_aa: ASSLDPGGSAF

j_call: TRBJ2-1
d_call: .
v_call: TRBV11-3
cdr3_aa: ASSLQEYNEQF

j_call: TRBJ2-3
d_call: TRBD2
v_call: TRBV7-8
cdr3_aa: ASSHHSPGLAGDTQY

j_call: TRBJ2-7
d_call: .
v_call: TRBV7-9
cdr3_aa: ASSFGTDPSYEQY

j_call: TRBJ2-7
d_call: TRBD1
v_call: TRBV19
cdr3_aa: ASSIGGQGAYEQY

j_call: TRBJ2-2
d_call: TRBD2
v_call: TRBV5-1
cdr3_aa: ASSLEASGYNSGELF

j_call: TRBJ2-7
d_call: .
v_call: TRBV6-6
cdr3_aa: ASSYDRTASYEQY

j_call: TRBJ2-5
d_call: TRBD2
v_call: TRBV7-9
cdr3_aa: ASSAQTSEETQY

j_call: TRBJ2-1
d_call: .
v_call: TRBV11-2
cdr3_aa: ASSLDQEIEQF

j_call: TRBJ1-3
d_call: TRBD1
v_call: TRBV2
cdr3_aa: ASTADRDLGNTIY

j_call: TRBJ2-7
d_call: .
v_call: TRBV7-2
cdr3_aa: ASSFGQIRSYEQY

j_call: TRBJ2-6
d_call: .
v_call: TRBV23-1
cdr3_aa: ASSLLCSPARVGANVLT

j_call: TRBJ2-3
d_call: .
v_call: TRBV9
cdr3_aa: ASSVLAAGQTDTQY

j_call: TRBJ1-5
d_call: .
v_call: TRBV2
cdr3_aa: ASSEAFGMPQH

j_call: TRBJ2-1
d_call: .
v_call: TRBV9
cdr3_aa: ASSVGPPGRNEQF